The 4 T cell receptor beta chains presented below share a single source sample, sequenced in a study of cytomegalovirus exposure and HLA in healthy donors. In the PCR, 60 Vbeta and 13 Jbeta primers were used. Method: immunoSEQ multiplex PCR; TCRdb's copy keeps in-frame clones and lacks some. The table records around 150,000 clones, around 72% of them present only once. Specimen: PBMCs. All receptors derive from a man between 45 and 60 years old in good health and CMV-seropositive.

V gene TRBV29-1 combines with J gene TRBJ2-3; 8 positions agree with TRBD2. The CDR3 covers 15 residues. V lost 6 bases and J lost 0; bases outside the gene matches: 8. Per the germline V gene, CDR1 is SQVTM and CDR2 is ANQGSEA. CDR3 bases: TGCAGCGTCGTTACCGTAGCGGGAAGCACAGATACGCAGTATTTT. It is translated as CSVVTVAGSTDTQYF.

The table lists this clone with a few counts. CDR3 DNA: TGCGCCAGCAGCTTGCTACAGGGTAATACTGAAGCTTTCTTT. Its protein product is CASSLLQGNTEAFF. The chain uses TRBV5-1 and TRBJ1-1; maybe TRBD1 (6 bases). CDR1 SGHRS and CDR2 YFSETQ come from the germline V gene. This CDR3 is 14 amino acids long. The V gene lost 1 base and the J gene lost 5 bases, with 12 bases spanning the gap.

CDR3 sequence: CASSPRQGRAEAFF. The CDR3 region has the DNA TGTGCCAGCAGTCCCAGACAGGGGAGGGCTGAAGCTTTCTTT. The chain couples TRBV27 to TRBJ1-1; 8 bases agree with TRBD1. The CDR3 sequence is 14 residues long. Germline V gives CDR1 MNHEY, CDR2 SMNVEV (reference sequence). The J segment lost 6 bases and the V segment lost 5 bases, leaving 8 bases of the junction unmatched.

Only a few counts were recorded for this clone. The V gene is TRBV5-1, the J gene TRBJ2-3; 7 bases line up with TRBD2. CDR1 and CDR2 (germline): SGHRS, YFSETQ. The CDR3 loop spans 15 amino acids. Trimming cost V 2 bases and J 4 bases; bases outside gene matches: 7. CDR3 DNA: TGCGCCAGCAGCTTCGCCCCGGGGGGAGCAGATACGCAGTATTTT. It yields the protein CASSFAPGGADTQYF.